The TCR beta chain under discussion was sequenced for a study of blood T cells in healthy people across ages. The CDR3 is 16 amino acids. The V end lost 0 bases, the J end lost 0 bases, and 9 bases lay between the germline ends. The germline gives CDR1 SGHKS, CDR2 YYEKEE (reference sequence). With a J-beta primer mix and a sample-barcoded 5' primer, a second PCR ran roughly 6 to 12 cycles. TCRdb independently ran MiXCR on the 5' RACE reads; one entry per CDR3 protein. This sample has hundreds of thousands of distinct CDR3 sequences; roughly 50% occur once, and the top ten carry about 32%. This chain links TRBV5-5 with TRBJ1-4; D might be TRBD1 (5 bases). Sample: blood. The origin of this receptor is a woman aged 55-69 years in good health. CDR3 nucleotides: TGTGCCAGCAGCTTGGCGCGGGGCGCAACTAATGAAAAACTGTTTTTT. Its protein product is CASSLARGATNEKLFF.